The source of this TCR beta chain is a study of cytotoxic CD8 clonotypes in ibrutinib-treated CLL. This CDR3 spans 17 amino acids. Trimming took 1 base from V and 0 from J, leaving 16 bases between them. Using immunoSEQ multiplex PCR, the repertoire was profiled, and TCRdb retains in-frame clones only, with some absent. Altogether some 98,000 clones are present, approximately 80% being singletons, with the ten largest covering 32%. The material sequenced was PBMCs, taken after 12 months of ibrutinib treatment. The rearrangement links TRBV5-3 to TRBJ2-5, with a possible D match to TRBD1 (6 bases). TRBV5-3 belongs to the ORF category, with a function that is uncertain. This TCR came from a human donor with chronic lymphocytic leukemia. The CDR3 region is CARSLWGERTDQETQYF. CDR3 coding DNA: TGTGCCAGAAGCTTGTGGGGTGAGAGGACAGACCAAGAGACCCAGTACTTC.